This TCR beta chain is drawn from a study of beta chain features in type 1 diabetes. Findings and caveats of the study: All four CD4+ subsets from Type 1 diabetes patients carried moderately but significantly shorter TCRB CDR3s. Patients and controls would be equally affected if PCR favored shorter templates.

Trimming stripped 7 bases from V and 4 bases from J, with 13 bases between. The CDR3 covers 13 residues. The germline CDR1 and CDR2 sequences are LNHDA and SQIVND (reference sequence). This clone has more than one count but fewer than ten. Antigen specificity is unknown. Every bit of the isolated RNA underwent reverse transcription, so sequencing read expressed TCRB transcripts. TCRdb's table, derived via immunoSEQ multiplex PCR, lists solely in-frame clones and lacks some. The sample records 500,000 to 800,000 clones, around 12% being singletons. V gene TRBV19 combines with J gene TRBJ2-5; D gene ambiguous. The sequenced sample consisted of naive CD4+ T cells from blood. The receptor was derived from a young man with type 1 diabetes. The CDR3 sequence is CASKSPPPETQYF. CDR3 coding DNA: TGTGCCAGTAAAAGTCCTCCCCCAGAGACCCAGTACTTC.